This T cell receptor (beta chain) came from a study of blood T cells in healthy people across ages (dated by TCRdb to the mid-2010s). Regarding the complete study: In model experiments, roughly one uniquely barcoded TCR beta cDNA molecule per two T cells was captured by template switching. The study analyzed two additional independent replicas of 1 million unique cDNA reads from the same blood draw for two donors, one aged 18 to 30 and one aged 80 or older. Age-related changes in TCR beta repertoire diversity were measured in the study by deep sequencing normalized with unique cDNA molecular identifiers. The donors were split into four age groups: young (average 16 years), middle-aged (roughly 42), aged (62) and long-lived (over 80).

Paper-wide results and their limitations: Because the CMV infection status of the donors was unknown, age-related changes in expanded clonotypes may potentially have been confounded. Estimates of total diversity based on one million sequenced T cells were regarded as lower bounds and as underestimates. Conclusive comparison of naive and antigen-experienced compartments was prevented by the profiling of bulk unsorted PBMCs. As age increased, observed TCR beta diversity per million T cells dropped in a roughly linear way, and a significant reduction was already evident by age around 41. Observed TCR beta diversity correlated strongly with the percentage of naive T cells measured by flow cytometry. Compared with the aged group, the long-lived group had more naive CD4+ T cells, fewer expanded clones and increased TCR diversity, a pattern suggesting age selection.

Library prep was done by 5' RACE. The run used an Illumina HiSeq 2500. The second PCR ran for roughly 7 to 11 cycles and used a J-beta primer mix along with a sample-barcoded 5' primer. A unique molecular identifier was introduced onto each TCR beta cDNA molecule by a template-switch 5' adaptor carrying 12 random nucleotides. At least 2.5 million CDR3-containing paired-end reads were obtained from each sample. The Mint cDNA synthesis kit, primed by a TRBC-specific oligonucleotide, was used to synthesize first-strand cDNA from all RNA. Following uracil-DNA glycosylase treatment, all cDNA underwent a first 18-cycle PCR with the universal primers M1SS and BC2_uni_R. As for the original processing: Normalization of each sample was performed by random selection of 1 million high-quality reads, each carrying a distinct molecular identifier. Instead of being binned into consensus sequences, reads that shared molecular identifiers were thrown out. CDR3 identification, clonotype clustering and error correction used MiTCR with a Q25 quality threshold and the strictest error-elimination algorithm. Lower-bound total TCR beta diversity was estimated with a nonparametric unseen species model using Euler transformation. In-frame beta chains were kept once TCRdb had trimmed the public reads at Q25 with fastp and called clones with MiXCR. For every CDR3 protein sequence, its rows merge into one entry that carries the most common genes and DNA. TCRdb's processing, not the authors' own work, is the source of the V and J calls. This sample gives roughly 700,000 distinct CDR3 sequences in total; 25% of them show up just once. The ten largest clones add up to 9.4% of the sample.

The donors were under 40 Caucasian individuals from Russia, aged about 6 to 95 years, who were systemically healthy. Ten milliliters of peripheral blood were drawn from each donor into EDTA-treated Vacutainer tubes. Ficoll-Paque density-gradient centrifugation was used to isolate PBMCs, with at least 7 million per sample. Total RNA was extracted from PBMCs with Trizol reagent, with at least 6 micrograms obtained per sample. For every donor, an aliquot of PBMCs went through flow cytometry to measure the percentages of naive CD45RAhigh/CD27high T cells. Inclusive of the bounding cysteine and phenylalanine, the CDR3 is 16 residues long. The entry retains the CDR3 DNA only, 48 bases that are in frame from base 1. A distance of 13 bases separates the germline ends of V and J, which lose 1 base and 1 base respectively. This clonotype was observed a few times. The specificity of this receptor is unknown. The input lacks base qualities; no much larger clone sits a single base away.

This sample was shared with a second study, whose subject was T cells of mothers and their children. As the second study states: Nine systemically healthy Caucasian individuals served as donors, namely three mothers together with their six children. cDNA synthesis used all of the extracted RNA, with roughly 1.5 ug of RNA in each 15 ul reaction. Sample barcodes and 2-4 random nucleotides were added via the M1S primer in the second PCR. More than 8 million TCR beta CDR3 reads were obtained from each mother, and about 3 million reads were obtained from each child. TCR recombination output is similarly shaped by thymic selection in related and unrelated pairs, with a minor effect exerted by inherited differences. Related mother-child pairs always showed normalized repertoire overlap that was slightly higher than in unrelated mother-child pairs, though the difference was never significant. With a sensitivity of about 100 clones per million clonotypes, no persistent microchimeric T cell clones were detected. To look for features that set related mother-child pairs apart from unrelated individuals, the researchers ran deep NGS to compare the TCR beta repertoires of mothers and children. Mothers averaged roughly 40 +/- 4 years of age and children averaged around 10 +/- 4 years. After adapter ligation was performed with NEBNext reagents, the libraries were sequenced on an Illumina HiSeq 2000 with 100+100 nt paired-end reads. Mother and child libraries were prepared a month apart and sequenced in separate runs to prevent cross-contamination. For each donor, somewhere between about 450,000 and 2,200,000 distinct TCR beta clonotypes were identified. Naive TCR beta clonotypes were estimated from low-frequency clonotypes matched to each donor's FACS-determined naive share, without sorting.

The chain links TRBV12-3 or TRBV12-4 with TRBJ1-2, and possibly TRBD1, on 5 matching bases. This TCR came from a boy between 10 and 17 years old in good health. Sequenced material: blood. The CDR3 in this case is CASSLETGPVNYGYTF. The DNA is as follows: TGTGCCAGCAGTTTAGAGACGGGACCGGTTAACTATGGCTACACCTTC.